The 18 T cell receptor beta chains below were found in one sample sequenced in a study of T cells in Graves' hyperthyroidism and ophthalmopathy (dated 2019 in TCRdb). Libraries were constructed by multiplex PCR. Sequencing took place on an Illumina HiSeq 2000. The TCR beta CDR3 regions were amplified from RNA transcripts. For the first round of RT-PCR on the TCR CDR3, the HTBI primer set was used together with the Qiagen OneStep RT-PCR kit. The public sequencing data were trimmed at Q25 with fastp and processed into clonotypes with MiXCR by TCRdb, which kept only in-frame beta chains. Rows are unified per CDR3 protein, each entry keeping the most common DNA and genes. The sample table lists about 260,000 distinct CDR3 sequences, 22% of them with a count of one. The ten biggest clones cover around 65% of the sample. The material sequenced was blood. The receptor source for this set is a man aged 25-40 years with Graves' ophthalmopathy.

This clonotype was counted ten times or more. The chain uses TRBV28 and TRBJ2-7, with 9 positions matching TRBD1. J lost 6 bases, V lost 4 bases, and 16 bases had no gene match. Germline CDR1 is MDHEN and CDR2 is SYDVKM. The CDR3 loop spans 17 amino acids. In DNA, the CDR3 is TGTGCCAGCAGTTCCCCGGGACAGGGCCCTCTGCGGGGCGAGCAGTACTTC. It specifies CASSSPGQGPLRGEQYF.

The V gene is TRBV29-1, the J gene TRBJ1-1, with 9 bases fitting TRBD1. With 7 bases clipped from V and 10 bases from J, the junction kept 7 bases outside the gene matches. Germline CDR1 is SQVTM and CDR2 is ANQGSEA. The CDR3 covers 11 residues. CDR3 sequence reads: CSGGTGIGAFF. The CDR3 coding sequence is TGCAGCGGGGGGACAGGGATCGGAGCTTTCTTT.

This chain uses TRBV6-2 or TRBV6-3 with TRBJ2-7, with 16 bases that match TRBD2. CDR1 and CDR2 from the germline V gene are MNHEY and SVGEGT. The CDR3 has 17 residues. V was clipped by 6 bases and J by 0 bases; unmatched bases: 5. Here the CDR3 reads CASRGTSGRGISYEQYF. The DNA for the CDR3 is TGTGCCAGCAGGGGGACTAGCGGGAGGGGCATCTCCTACGAGCAGTACTTC.

The rearrangement links TRBV10-1 to TRBJ2-7; a weak D match, TRBD1 (5 bases). CDR1 and CDR2 from the germline V gene are WNHNN and SYGVQD (reference sequence). The V end lost 0 bases, the J end lost 5 bases, and 11 bases lay between the germline ends. The CDR3 totals 14 residues. The CDR3, as DNA: TGCGCCAGCAGTGAGTCAGGGGTCCTAAACGAGCAGTACTTC. Amino acid sequence: CASSESGVLNEQYF.

This clonotype occurred many times. V is TRBV2 and J is TRBJ2-3; 9 bases agree with TRBD2. With 5 bases clipped from V and 5 bases from J, the junction kept 11 bases outside the gene matches. The V gene's germline CDR1 is SNHLY and CDR2 FYNNEI. This CDR3 is built from 16 residues. CDR3 protein: CASSRRAGGPGDTQYF. Here the CDR3 DNA reads TGTGCCAGCAGTAGGCGCGCGGGAGGGCCCGGAGATACGCAGTATTTT.

This chain links TRBV24-1 with TRBJ2-1, with 13 positions matching TRBD2. This CDR3 comprises 14 residues. From germline, CDR1 is KGHDR and CDR2 SFDVKD. Losses at the gene ends were 8 bases for V and 5 bases for J; bases not matched to a gene: 2. For the CDR3, the DNA is TGTGCCACCACCGGGACTAGCGGGAACAATGAGCAGTTCTTC. Its translation: CATTGTSGNNEQFF.

CDR3 region: CSAMGLRSSYEQYF. CDR3 in DNA: TGCAGTGCAATGGGACTTCGGAGCTCCTACGAGCAGTACTTC. The chain employs TRBV20-1 and TRBJ2-7; possible D gene TRBD2, 6 bases. Germline CDR1 reads DFQATT; CDR2 reads SNEGSKA (reference sequence). With 6 bases removed from V and 0 bases from J, the gap between germline ends came to 15 bases. This CDR3 region has 14 residues.

This clonotype was counted only a few times. V gene TRBV12-3 or TRBV12-4 combines with J gene TRBJ2-1; D possibly corresponds to TRBD1 (6 bases). The CDR3 consists of 14 residues. The V end was cut by 6 bases, the J end by 7 bases, with 16 bases between. The CDR3 coding sequence is TGTGCCAGCAGACCCCAGGGGAATCAGAATGAGCAGTTCTTC. Translation: CASRPQGNQNEQFF.

This clonotype was picked up a small number of times. The chain uses TRBV20-1 and TRBJ2-1, with a tentative D call TRBD1 (5 bases). Germline values: CDR1 DFQATT, CDR2 SNEGSKA (reference sequence). Trimming removed 6 bases at V and 0 bases at J, with 15 bases between. The CDR3 is made up of 15 amino acids. The CDR3 reads CSAPRRGNSYNEQFF. The DNA of the CDR3 is TGCAGTGCCCCCCGAAGGGGCAACTCCTACAATGAGCAGTTCTTC.

This chain links TRBV28 with TRBJ1-6; no clear D gene. The CDR3 sequence is 12 residues long. In germline, CDR1 is MDHEN, CDR2 SYDVKM. The ends were cut back, 11 bases at V and 4 bases at J, with 9 bases in the middle. The CDR3, as DNA: TGTGCCGGCACGGATTATAATTCACCCCTCCACTTT. Amino acids: CAGTDYNSPLHF.

This clonotype was recorded many times. The chain employs TRBV20-1 and TRBJ2-5, with D hard to call. V lost 0 bases, J lost 0 bases, and 8 bases lay in between. This CDR3 region has 14 residues. Germline V gene lookup returns CDR1 DFQATT and CDR2 SNEGSKA (reference sequence). CDR3 residues: CSARERAHQETQYF. CDR3 DNA sequence: TGCAGTGCTAGAGAAAGGGCGCACCAAGAGACCCAGTACTTC.

This clonotype was counted only a few times. The chain links TRBV6-1 to TRBJ1-1; 9 bases are shared with TRBD1. The CDR3 loop spans 17 amino acids. Germline CDR1 is MNHNS and CDR2 is SASEGT. The junction had 16 bases not matched to a gene; V was cut back by 6 bases and J by 5 bases. The CDR3: CASSPGPGQGGETEAFF. DNA of the CDR3: TGTGCCAGCAGCCCTGGACCGGGACAGGGCGGAGAGACTGAAGCTTTCTTT.

This clonotype was counted between two and nine times. This chain uses TRBV19 with TRBJ1-5; 7 bases fit TRBD1. V lost 4 bases and J lost 4; bases outside the gene matches: 10. This CDR3 is 16 amino acids long. CDR1 and CDR2 from the germline V gene are LNHDA and SQIVND (reference sequence). The chain's CDR3 is CASSTRQGQVNQPQHF. Here the CDR3 DNA reads TGTGCCAGTAGTACCCGACAGGGTCAGGTTAATCAGCCCCAGCATTTT.

V is TRBV19 and J is TRBJ2-2; 10 bases agree with TRBD2. The CDR3 has 17 amino acids. The J segment lost 4 bases and the V segment lost 4 bases, leaving 9 bases of the junction unmatched. Germline values: CDR1 LNHDA, CDR2 SQIVND (reference sequence). The CDR3, as DNA: TGTGCCAGTAGTAACCCTAGCGGGAGAACGATCACCGGGGAGCTGTTTTTT. Its protein is CASSNPSGRTITGELFF.

The DNA for the CDR3 is TGTGCCAGTAGGCCCCGGCTAGCAAGCACAGATACGCAGTATTTT. Amino acids: CASRPRLASTDTQYF. The chain recombines TRBV11-2 with TRBJ2-3; weak D call: TRBD2 (5 bases). The CDR3 is made up of 15 amino acids. The germline V gene encodes CDR1 SGHAT and CDR2 FQNNGV. V lost 9 bases to trimming and J lost 0 bases, with 16 bases between them.

This chain connects TRBV7-9 to TRBJ2-3, with a weak D call TRBD2 (6 bases). Trimming removed 5 bases at V and 3 bases at J, with 18 bases between. There are 16 residues in the CDR3. Germline loops: CDR1 SEHNR, CDR2 FQNEAQ (reference sequence). The CDR3 here is CASSRPVGGITDTQYF. The CDR3 DNA sequence: TGTGCCAGCAGCCGCCCGGTGGGAGGAATTACAGATACGCAGTATTTT.

There are many counts of this clonotype. CDR3 DNA: TGTGCCAGCAGTCAGGACAGGGGGCCTCCCTACGAGCAGTACTTC. Its translation is CASSQDRGPPYEQYF. The chain combines TRBV6-2 or TRBV6-3 with TRBJ2-7; 11 bases are shared with TRBD1. Losses at the gene ends were 5 bases for V and 2 bases for J; bases not matched to a gene: 5. This CDR3 is built from 15 residues. The germline gives CDR1 MNHEY, CDR2 SVGEGT.

This clonotype was observed a few times. This rearrangement joins TRBV24-1 to TRBJ2-3; the D is unclear. V dropped 2 bases and J dropped 5 bases, with 10 bases sitting between them. Per the germline V gene, CDR1 is KGHDR and CDR2 is SFDVKD. The CDR3 is 14 residues long. The CDR3, as DNA: TGTGCCACCAGTGATTCCAATTTTGTAGATACGCAGTATTTT. Protein: CATSDSNFVDTQYF.